The text below deals with one T cell receptor (beta chain). Its antigen is undetermined. The sample belongs to a study of blood T cells in healthy people across ages. Study-level points and caveats: Both naive CD4+ cell counts and diversity were greater in long-lived donors than in aged donors.

The V end was cut by 3 bases, the J end by 0 bases, with 13 bases between. This CDR3 region has 15 residues. Germline V gene sequence: CDR1 SGHRS, CDR2 YFSETQ. Together with a sample-barcoded 5' primer, a J-beta primer mix was included in a second PCR lasting about 6 to 11 cycles. MiXCR was run by TCRdb on the 5' RACE reads, yielding one entry per CDR3 protein. The table shows 600,000 or so distinct CDR3 sequences, with about 30% occurring only once. The V call is TRBV5-1, the J call TRBJ2-7; TRBD2 is a possible D gene (5 bases). Material for sequencing was blood. The receptor's source is a woman aged 80 or older in good health. CDR3 region: CASSSKAESSYEQYF. The CDR3 nucleotides are TGCGCCAGCAGCTCCAAAGCGGAAAGCTCCTACGAGCAGTACTTC.